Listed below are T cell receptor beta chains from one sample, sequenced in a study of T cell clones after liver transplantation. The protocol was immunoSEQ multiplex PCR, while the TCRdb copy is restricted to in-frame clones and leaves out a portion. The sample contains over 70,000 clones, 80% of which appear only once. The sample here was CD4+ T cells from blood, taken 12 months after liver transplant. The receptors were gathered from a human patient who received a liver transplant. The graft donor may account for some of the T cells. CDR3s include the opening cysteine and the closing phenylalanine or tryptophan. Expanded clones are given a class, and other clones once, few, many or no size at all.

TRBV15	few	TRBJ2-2	CATSIGGNTGELFF
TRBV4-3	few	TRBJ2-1	CASSQGSSNEQFF
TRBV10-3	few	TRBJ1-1	CAISERGNTEAFF
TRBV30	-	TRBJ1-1	CAWSVGLNTEAFF
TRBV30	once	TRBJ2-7	CASRDRAYEQYF
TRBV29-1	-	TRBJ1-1	CSVVGQGNTEAFF
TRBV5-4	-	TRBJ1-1	CASSPLLGNTEAFF
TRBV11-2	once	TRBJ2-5	CASSFLPPSGTAHVTQYF
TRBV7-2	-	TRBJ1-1	CASSSQTREKAFF
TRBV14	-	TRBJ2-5	CASSQEGTGRETQYF
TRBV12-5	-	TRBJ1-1	CASGSEWNTEAFF
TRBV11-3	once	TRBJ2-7	CASSLGNSYEQYF
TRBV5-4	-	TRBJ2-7	CASSLDSTYEQYF
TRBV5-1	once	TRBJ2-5	CASSFGQGGMGETQYF
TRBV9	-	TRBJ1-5	CASSLQGNSNQPQHF
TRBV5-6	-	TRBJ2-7	CASSLWQGAHEQYF
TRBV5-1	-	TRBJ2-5	CASSLAGLAGPRGRETQYF
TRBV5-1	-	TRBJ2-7	CASSLFGQGADEQYF
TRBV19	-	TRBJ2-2	CASSYPGQGGNGELFF
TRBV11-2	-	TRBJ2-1	CASSLGYQGAYNEQFF
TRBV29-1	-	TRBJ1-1	CSVDWGLGAFF
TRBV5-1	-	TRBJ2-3	CASRTSTGGPDTQYF
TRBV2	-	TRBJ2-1	CASSEVTSGLYNEQFF
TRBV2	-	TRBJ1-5	CASSGRTSDQPQHF
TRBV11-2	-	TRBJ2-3	CASSSPRLGDTQYF
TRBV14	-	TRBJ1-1	CASSPRRGAMNTEAFF
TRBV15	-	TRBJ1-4	CATSRDGIRQAATNEKLFF
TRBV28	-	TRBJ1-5	CASSLRGPLDKPQHF